This T cell receptor beta chain came from a study of shared clonotypes between healthy human individuals. V lost 3 bases, J lost 2 bases, and 9 bases lay in between. The CDR3 consists of 13 residues. Germline-derived CDR1 and CDR2 are SGDLS and YYNGEE. Produced via immunoSEQ multiplex PCR; TCRdb's table is partial and in-frame only. The sample yields roughly 770,000 clones, about 96% seen once. Terminally differentiated effector memory CD45RA+ cells were excluded from the naive CD8 cells, which were CD45RO-negative and positively selected for CCR7. The origin of this receptor is a man aged 30-40 years in good health. The sample consisted of naive CD8+ T cells sorted from blood. The rearrangement joins TRBV9 to TRBJ2-7, with TRBD2 as a possible D gene (7 bases). CDR3 protein: CASSAGGPYEQYF. In DNA, the CDR3 is TGTGCCAGCAGCGCCGGGGGGCCCTACGAGCAGTACTTC.